This T cell receptor (beta chain) was sequenced for a study of cytomegalovirus exposure and HLA in healthy donors. Study-level information: Of all 400 or so donors who were genotyped, about 80% belonged to the Caucasian-associated ancestry cluster.

This PCR relied on a set of 60 Vbeta primers and 13 Jbeta primers. Profiling relied on immunoSEQ multiplex PCR, and the TCRdb table lists in-frame clones only, not all of them. The sample totals fewer than 250,000 clones. After removal of 7 bases from V and 5 bases from J, the junction contained 12 bases not matched to a gene. The CDR3 length is 15 residues. Points on this clone: Antigen specificity is unknown.

Study observations and caveats: V- and J-gene trimming in TCR beta was tied to a missense DCLRE1C variant by an analysis performed later. A later analysis by the authors found several of the most significant clusters apparently linked to common viral pathogens.

The specimen was PBMCs. This chain connects TRBV6-7 to TRBJ2-7, with TRBD1 matching over 9 bases. TRBV6-7 is designated an ORF whose function remains uncertain. The TCR sequence derives from a woman in her 30s in good health and CMV-seropositive. This CDR3 is CASTPGRQGDHEQYF. The CDR3, as DNA: TGTGCCAGCACGCCTGGGAGACAGGGGGATCACGAGCAGTACTTC.